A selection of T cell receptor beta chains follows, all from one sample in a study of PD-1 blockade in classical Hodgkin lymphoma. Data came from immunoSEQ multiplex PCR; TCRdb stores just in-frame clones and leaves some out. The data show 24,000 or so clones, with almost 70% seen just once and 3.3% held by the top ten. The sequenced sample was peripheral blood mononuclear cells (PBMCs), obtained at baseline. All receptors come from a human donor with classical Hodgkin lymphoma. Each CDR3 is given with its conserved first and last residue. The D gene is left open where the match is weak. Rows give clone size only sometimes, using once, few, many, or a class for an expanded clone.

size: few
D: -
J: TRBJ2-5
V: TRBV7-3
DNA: TGTGCCAGCAGCTTAAAGGCAGGGAGCCAAGAGACCCAGTACTTC
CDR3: CASSLKAGSQETQYF

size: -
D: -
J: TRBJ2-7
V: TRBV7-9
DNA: TGTGCCAGCAGCCAAAGCTTTGGGGGGTCCAGGTCCTACGAGCAGTACTTC
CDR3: CASSQSFGGSRSYEQYF

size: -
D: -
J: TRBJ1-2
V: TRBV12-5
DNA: TGTGCTAGTGGTTTGGTTGCAAGGAGCTATGGCTACACCTTC
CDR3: CASGLVARSYGYTF

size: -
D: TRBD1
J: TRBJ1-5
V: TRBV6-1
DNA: TGTGCCAGCAGTGACGAGGAGGGGACAGCAGAGAATCAGCCCCAGCATTTT
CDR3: CASSDEEGTAENQPQHF

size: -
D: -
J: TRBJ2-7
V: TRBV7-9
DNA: TGTGCCAGCAGCTTTATAGGTCCGACCTACGAGCAGTACTTC
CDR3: CASSFIGPTYEQYF

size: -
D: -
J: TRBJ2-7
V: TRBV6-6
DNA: TGTGCCAGCAGTTACTCTCGCGGGTACGAGCAGTACTTC
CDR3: CASSYSRGYEQYF

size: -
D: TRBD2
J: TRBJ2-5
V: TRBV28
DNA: TGTGCCAGCAGTCAACTGACTAGCGGGGGCGTGGAGACCCAGTACTTC
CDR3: CASSQLTSGGVETQYF

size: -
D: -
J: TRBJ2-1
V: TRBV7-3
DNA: TGTGCCAGCAAACTTAGCAACGGGGGAGCGTACAATGAGCAGTTCTTC
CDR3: CASKLSNGGAYNEQFF

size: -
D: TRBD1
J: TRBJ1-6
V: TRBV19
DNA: TGTGCCAGTAGTCAACCGGACAGGGGGCAATCACCCCTCCACTTT
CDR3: CASSQPDRGQSPLHF

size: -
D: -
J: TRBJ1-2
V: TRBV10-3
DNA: TGTGCCATCAGTGAGTCGTCGGGGGATGCCTATGGCTACACCTTC
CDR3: CAISESSGDAYGYTF

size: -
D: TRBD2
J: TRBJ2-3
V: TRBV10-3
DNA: TGTGCCATCAGCTCTAGCGGGGGGCGGGGCACAGATACGCAGTATTTT
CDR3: CAISSSGGRGTDTQYF

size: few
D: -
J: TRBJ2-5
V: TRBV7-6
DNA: TGTGCCAGCAGCCCCGACCTAGAGACCCAGTACTTC
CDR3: CASSPDLETQYF

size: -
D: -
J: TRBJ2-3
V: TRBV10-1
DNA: TGCGCCAGCAGTGAGGCGTCAGATACGCAGTATTTT
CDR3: CASSEASDTQYF

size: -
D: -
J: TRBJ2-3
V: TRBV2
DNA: TGTGCCAGCGGGGGGGCTAGGGAAACGCAGTATTTT
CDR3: CASGGARETQYF

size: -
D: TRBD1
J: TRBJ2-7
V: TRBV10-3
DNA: TGTGCCATCAAAGACCCGGACAGGGAATACGAGCAGTACTTC
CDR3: CAIKDPDREYEQYF

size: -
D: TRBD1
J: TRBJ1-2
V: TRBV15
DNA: TGTGCCACCAGCAGAGATCAACCGGGACAGGGGGGGAACTATGGCTACACCTTC
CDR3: CATSRDQPGQGGNYGYTF

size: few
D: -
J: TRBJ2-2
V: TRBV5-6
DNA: TGTGCCAGCAGCTTGGATGGCCCCGGGAAGGGGGAGCTGTTTTTT
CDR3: CASSLDGPGKGELFF

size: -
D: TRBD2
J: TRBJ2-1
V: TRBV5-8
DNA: TGTGCCAGCAGCCTGACTAGCGGGGGGGCTAGTGAGCAGTTCTTC
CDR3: CASSLTSGGASEQFF

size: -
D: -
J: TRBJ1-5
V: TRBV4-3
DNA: TGCGCCAGCAGCCAAGATAGGGGCCAGGAGCCCCAGCATTTT
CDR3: CASSQDRGQEPQHF

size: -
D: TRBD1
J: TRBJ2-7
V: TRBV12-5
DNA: TGTGCTAGTGCCCCTCAACCGGGACAGGGGACCTACGAGCAGTACTTC
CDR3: CASAPQPGQGTYEQYF

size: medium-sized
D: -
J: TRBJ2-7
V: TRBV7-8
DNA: TGTGCCAGCAGCTTATCGGGGTTATACGAGCAGTACTTC
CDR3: CASSLSGLYEQYF

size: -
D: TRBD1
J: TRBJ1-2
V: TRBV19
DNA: TGTGCCAGTAGTATTACCGGGACAGGGGGCTATGGCTACACCTTC
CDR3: CASSITGTGGYGYTF

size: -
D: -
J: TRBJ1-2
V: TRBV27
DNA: TGTGCCAGCAGTTTAGGGGGTGGGGGTATCATTAATGGCTACACCTTC
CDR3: CASSLGGGGIINGYTF

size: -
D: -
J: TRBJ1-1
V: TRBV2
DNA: TGTGCCAGCAGTGAGGGGGGGTTGATCCTAAACACTGAAGCTTTCTTT
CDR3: CASSEGGLILNTEAFF

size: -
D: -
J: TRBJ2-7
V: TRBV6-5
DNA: TGTGCCAGCAGTTACGCACCACTATACGAGCAGTACTTC
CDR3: CASSYAPLYEQYF

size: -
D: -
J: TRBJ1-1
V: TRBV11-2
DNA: TGTGCCAGCAGTCCCCGGGGGTCTGAAGCTTTCTTT
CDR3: CASSPRGSEAFF

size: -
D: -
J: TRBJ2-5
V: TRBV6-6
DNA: TGTGCCAGCAGTGACACCTTCGGAGAGACCCAGTACTTC
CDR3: CASSDTFGETQYF

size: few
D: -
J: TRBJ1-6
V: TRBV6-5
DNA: TGTGCCAGCAGTTCTGAGGGGGGCTCCTATAATTCACCCCTCCACTTT
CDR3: CASSSEGGSYNSPLHF

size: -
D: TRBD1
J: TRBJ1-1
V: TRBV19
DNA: TGTGCCGTGGGGACAGGGGGGACTGAAGCTTTCTTT
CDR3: CAVGTGGTEAFF

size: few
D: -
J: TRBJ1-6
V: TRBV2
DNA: TGTGCCAGCAGTGATCCCGAGCCAGTTACCTATAATTCACCCCTCCACTTT
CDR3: CASSDPEPVTYNSPLHF

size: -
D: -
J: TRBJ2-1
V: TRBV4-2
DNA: TGTGCCAGCAGCCAAGAGGGCCTACTCAGGGTCAATGAGCAGTTCTTC
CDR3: CASSQEGLLRVNEQFF

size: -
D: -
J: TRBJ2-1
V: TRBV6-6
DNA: TGTGCCAGCAGTACCCCGGGTCTGGCTGACAATGAGCAGTTCTTC
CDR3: CASSTPGLADNEQFF

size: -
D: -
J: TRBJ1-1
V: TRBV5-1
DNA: TGCGCCAGCAGCACGTCCGGGGTGCTTACCGAGGAAAGGGCTTTCTTT
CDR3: CASSTSGVLTEERAFF

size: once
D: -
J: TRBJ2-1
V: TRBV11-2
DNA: TGTGCCAGCAGCTCGGGGGCCAATGAGCAGTTCTTC
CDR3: CASSSGANEQFF

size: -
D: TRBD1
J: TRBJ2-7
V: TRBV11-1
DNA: TGTGCCAGCAGCCCAATAGACAGGGGTCCCGACTACGAGCAGTACTTC
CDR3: CASSPIDRGPDYEQYF

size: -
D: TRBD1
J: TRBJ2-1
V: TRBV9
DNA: TGTGCCAGCAGCGTATCTCCGGGACAGAGTTTCTACAATGAGCAGTTCTTC
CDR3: CASSVSPGQSFYNEQFF

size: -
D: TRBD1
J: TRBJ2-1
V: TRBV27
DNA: TGTGCCAGCAGTATACAGGGGGCGCCGGGTAATGAGCAGTTCTTC
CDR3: CASSIQGAPGNEQFF

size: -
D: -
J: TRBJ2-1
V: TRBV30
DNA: TGTGCCTGGAGTGTACGGGGACGGGGCTACAATGAGCAGTTCTTC
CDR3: CAWSVRGRGYNEQFF

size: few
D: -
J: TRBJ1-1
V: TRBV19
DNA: TGTGCCAGTAGTATCCCGGGTTTGCGCACTGAAGCTTTCTTT
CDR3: CASSIPGLRTEAFF

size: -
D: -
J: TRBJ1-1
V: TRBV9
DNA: TGTGCCAGCAGCGTAGGGGTCGGGGGGAACACTGAAGCTTTCTTT
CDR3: CASSVGVGGNTEAFF

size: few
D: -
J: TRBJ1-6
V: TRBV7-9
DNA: TGTGCCAGCAGCTCCGAAGGTATTTCACCCCTCCACTTT
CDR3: CASSSEGISPLHF

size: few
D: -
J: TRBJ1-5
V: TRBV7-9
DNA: TGTGCCAGCAGCTTAGAAGATCAGCCCCAGCATTTT
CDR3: CASSLEDQPQHF

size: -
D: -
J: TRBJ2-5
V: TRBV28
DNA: TGTGCCAGCAGTTCACCCACTCTAGCGCGCGGCGGGGAGACCCAGTACTTC
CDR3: CASSSPTLARGGETQYF

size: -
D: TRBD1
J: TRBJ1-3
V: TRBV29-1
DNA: TGCAGCGTGACAGGGACCTCTGGAAACACCATATATTTT
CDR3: CSVTGTSGNTIYF

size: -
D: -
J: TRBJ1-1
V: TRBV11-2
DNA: TGTGCCAGCAGCTTTTTTGGGGTTGAGGACACTGAAGCTTTCTTT
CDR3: CASSFFGVEDTEAFF

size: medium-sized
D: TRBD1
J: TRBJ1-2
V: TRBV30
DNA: TGTGCCGGCGACAGGGACTATGGCTACACCTTC
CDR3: CAGDRDYGYTF

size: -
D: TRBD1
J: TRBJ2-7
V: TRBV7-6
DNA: TGTGCCAGCAGCTTATATGTGGCAGGGGGCGACGAGCAGTACTTC
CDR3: CASSLYVAGGDEQYF

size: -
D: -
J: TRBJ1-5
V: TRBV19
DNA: TGTGCCAGTAGTATCGGCCTTCGGGGGGGGCGCAGCAATCAGCCCCAGCATTTT
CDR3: CASSIGLRGGRSNQPQHF

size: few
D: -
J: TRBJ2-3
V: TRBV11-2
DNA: TGTGCCAGCAGCTTACTCGGCACAGATACGCAGTATTTT
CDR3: CASSLLGTDTQYF